The 29 T cell receptor beta chains presented below share a single source sample, sequenced in a study of shared clonotypes between healthy human individuals. Profiling relied on immunoSEQ multiplex PCR, and the TCRdb table lists in-frame clones only, not all of them. The repertoire holds more than 550,000 clones, with around 90% as singletons. Sequenced material: memory CD8+ T cells from PBMCs. Sample subset: CD45RO+ cells pooled with CCR7-negative TemRA cells. The source of these receptors is a man between 18 and 29 years old in good health. Some clones in this sample may be carry-over from other donors' samples.

The chain links TRBV5-8 to TRBJ2-7; the D call may be TRBD1 or TRBD2 (5 bases each). This CDR3 is built from 13 residues. V was pared by 1 base and J by 7 bases, with 12 bases between. Germline CDR1 reads SGHTS; CDR2 reads YDEGEE. CDR3 protein: CASSLRGWGEQYF. The CDR3 DNA is TGTGCCAGCAGCTTGCGGGGCTGGGGGGAGCAGTACTTC.

The chain's CDR3 is CASSSPPGTYNYGYTF. In DNA, the CDR3 is TGTGCCAGCAGCTCTCCGCCAGGGACCTATAACTATGGCTACACCTTC. This rearrangement joins TRBV11-2 to TRBJ1-2; D may be TRBD1 (5 bases). CDR3 size: 16 residues. Per the germline V gene, CDR1 is SGHAT and CDR2 is FQNNGV. With 4 bases removed from V and 1 base from J, the gap between germline ends came to 16 bases. Variable domain in full (rest from reference TRBV11-2 and TRBJ1-2): EAGVAQSPRYKIIEKRQSVAFWCNPISGHATLYWYQQILGQGPKLLIQFQNNGVVDDSQLPKDRFSAERLKGVDSTLKIQPAKLEDSAVYLCASSSPPGTYNYGYTFGSGTRLTVV.

This clone was seen just once. This chain uses TRBV2 with TRBJ2-1; 7 bases fit TRBD1. The CDR3 is made up of 17 amino acids. Germline V lookup: CDR1 SNHLY, CDR2 FYNNEI. With 4 bases clipped from V and 0 bases from J, the junction kept 9 bases outside the gene matches. The CDR3 loop reads CASSAPKTGSSYNEQFF. DNA for the CDR3: TGTGCCAGCAGTGCCCCAAAGACAGGGAGCTCCTACAATGAGCAGTTCTTC.

The chain links TRBV28 to TRBJ2-5, with D possibly matching TRBD2 (6 bases). This CDR3 has 13 residues. V lost 6 bases and J 5 bases, leaving 13 bases between the germline ends. CDR1 is MDHEN, CDR2 SYDVKM, per germline. CDR3 loop: CASSWGVGETQYF. Here the CDR3 DNA reads TGTGCCAGCAGCTGGGGGGTCGGGGAGACCCAGTACTTC.

The chain uses TRBV28 and TRBJ1-5; D gene ambiguous. Germline assignment: CDR1 MDHEN and CDR2 SYDVKM. This CDR3 has 14 residues. V gave up 5 bases and J gave up 9 bases, with 17 bases separating them. CDR3 in DNA: TGTGCCAGCAGTCCCCCCCGGGATGAGTTGCCCCAGCATTTT. Translated, it gives CASSPPRDELPQHF.

The chain uses TRBV7-8 and TRBJ1-1; the D gene is possibly TRBD1 (6 bases). Germline V CDR1 and CDR2: SGHVS, FQNEAQ. Trimming removed 1 base from V and 1 base from J, with 16 bases in between. The CDR3 sequence is 17 residues long. The CDR3 here is CASSLVTLQGGNTEAFF. Written as DNA, the CDR3 is TGTGCCAGCAGCTTAGTCACCCTACAGGGAGGGAACACTGAAGCTTTCTTT.

J is TRBJ1-1 and V is TRBV6-5; 8 bases are a match to TRBD1. With V trimmed by 1 base and J by 0 bases, 4 bases remained unmatched. Germline V gives CDR1 MNHEY, CDR2 SVGAGI. The CDR3 has 16 residues. The CDR3, as DNA: TGTGCCAGCAGTTACTTCCGGGACAGGTTGAACACTGAAGCTTTCTTT. Translated, it gives CASSYFRDRLNTEAFF.

This chain connects TRBV27 to TRBJ2-4; D possibly uses TRBD1 or TRBD2 (6 bases each). Germline CDR1 is MNHEY and CDR2 is SMNVEV (reference sequence). The CDR3 has 15 residues. Deletions cut 7 bases from V and 0 bases from J, with 13 bases between. The DNA for the CDR3 is TGTGCCAGCAATATACAGGGACTAGCCAAAAACATTCAGTACTTC. Translation gives CASNIQGLAKNIQYF.

J is TRBJ2-2 and V is TRBV29-1; TRBD2 matches at 7 bases. The germline gives CDR1 SQVTM, CDR2 ANQGSEA. V was pared by 4 bases and J by 3 bases, with 11 bases of the junction left unmatched. CDR3 length: 16 amino acids. The CDR3 DNA reads as TGCAGCGTTGGGTTCGCGGGAGAGGCGGACACCGGGGAGCTGTTTTTT. Its translation is CSVGFAGEADTGELFF.

The rearrangement links TRBV19 to TRBJ2-3; TRBD2 matches 7 bases. Germline lookup yields CDR1 LNHDA and CDR2 SQIVND (reference sequence). The trim removed 9 bases at V and 5 bases at J, leaving 17 bases unmatched. CDR3 length: 16 amino acids. The CDR3 nucleotides read TGTGCCAGCGGCGGGAGTTCGATTCTTCTCCGAGATACGCAGTATTTT. Protein product: CASGGSSILLRDTQYF. Together with reference TRBV19 and TRBJ2-3, the CDR3 gives the full variable domain: DGGITQSPKYLFRKEGQNVTLSCEQNLNHDAMYWYRQDPGQGLRLIYYSQIVNDFQKGDIAEGYSVSREKKESFPLTVTSAQKNPTAFYLCASGGSSILLRDTQYFGPGTRLTVL.

V is TRBV9 and J is TRBJ2-1, with 8 bases that match TRBD2. The germline gives CDR1 SGDLS, CDR2 YYNGEE. This CDR3 has 17 residues. The ends lost 0 bases at V and 2 bases at J; junction bases unmatched: 7. CDR3 DNA sequence: TGTGCCAGCAGCGTAGGTGTTGATAGCGGGGCCTACAATGAGCAGTTCTTC. As protein: CASSVGVDSGAYNEQFF.

The chain employs TRBV4-1 and TRBJ2-2; D not certain. The V end was cut by 8 bases, the J end by 7 bases, with 11 bases between. CDR1 and CDR2 (germline): MGHRA, YSYEKL. The CDR3 sequence is 12 residues long. The CDR3 spells CASRGVGGELFF. CDR3 nucleotides: TGCGCCAGCCGCGGAGTGGGCGGGGAGCTGTTTTTT.

This chain connects TRBV7-9 to TRBJ1-4; D perhaps matches TRBD1 (6 bases). The length of the CDR3 is 14 residues. V dropped 8 bases and J dropped 0 bases, with 10 bases sitting between them. Looked up from germline, CDR1 is SEHNR and CDR2 is FQNEAQ (reference sequence). Here the CDR3 reads CASCQGSTNEKLFF. Here the CDR3 DNA reads TGTGCCAGCTGTCAGGGGTCAACTAATGAAAAACTGTTTTTT.

The V and J genes are TRBV9 and TRBJ2-7; weak D call: TRBD2 (6 bases). The V end was cut by 4 bases, the J end by 2 bases, with 19 bases between. CDR3 length: 16 residues. Germline CDR1 reads SGDLS; CDR2 reads YYNGEE. DNA of the CDR3: TGTGCCAGCAGCCCAATACCGGGACTCCCACCCTACGAGCAGTACTTC. Amino acid sequence: CASSPIPGLPPYEQYF.

The chain has TRBV5-1 and TRBJ1-2, with D uncertain. V was shortened by 0 bases and J by 6 bases, with 15 bases between the two germline ends. Germline assignment: CDR1 SGHRS and CDR2 YFSETQ. This CDR3 contains 15 residues. CDR3 region: CASSLDEDEPNGYTF. The CDR3 DNA is TGCGCCAGCAGCTTGGACGAGGACGAGCCCAATGGCTACACCTTC.

The chain uses TRBV27 and TRBJ1-4; the D is unclear. The germline gives CDR1 MNHEY, CDR2 SMNVEV (reference sequence). Trimming took off 0 bases at V and 1 base at J, with 9 bases between the two ends. The CDR3 extends over 16 amino acids. The CDR3 region has the DNA TGTGCCAGCAGTTTATCGGCGGCGCTAACTAATGAAAAACTGTTTTTT. Translated: CASSLSAALTNEKLFF.

The V call is TRBV27, the J call TRBJ2-1, with TRBD1 identical over 8 bases. Germline CDR1 is MNHEY and CDR2 is SMNVEV (reference sequence). Losses at the gene ends were 9 bases for V and 6 bases for J; bases not matched to a gene: 7. The CDR3 spans 13 residues. The CDR3 reads CASRPGQVNEQFF. The DNA for the CDR3 is TGTGCCAGTAGACCGGGACAGGTCAATGAGCAGTTCTTC.

The V gene is TRBV14, the J gene TRBJ2-3; D is unresolved. This CDR3 region has 15 residues. Trimming pared 0 bases from V and 0 bases from J, leaving 7 bases between. Germline assignment: CDR1 SGHDN and CDR2 FVKESK. The CDR3 region is CASSQDWSSTDTQYF. The DNA of the CDR3 is TGTGCCAGCAGCCAAGATTGGTCAAGCACAGATACGCAGTATTTT.

The chain uses TRBV29-1 and TRBJ2-7; either TRBD1 or TRBD2 may supply D (5 bases each). Trimming took off 7 bases at V and 3 bases at J, with 16 bases between the two ends. The germline CDR1 and CDR2 sequences are SQVTM and ANQGSEA. This CDR3 has 13 amino acids. This CDR3 is CSAGASRGYEQYF. CDR3 coding DNA: TGCAGCGCTGGGGCGAGTCGGGGCTACGAGCAGTACTTC.

The rearrangement uses TRBV14 and TRBJ1-2, with D possibly matching TRBD1 (5 bases). CDR3 length equals 14 residues. In germline, CDR1 is SGHDN, CDR2 FVKESK. V shed 6 bases and J shed 4 bases, with 15 bases lying between them. The CDR3 loop is CASSRKGLLYGYTF. The CDR3, as DNA: TGTGCCAGCAGTCGAAAGGGACTCCTCTATGGCTACACCTTC.

This clone was detected a few times. The chain links TRBV7-9 to TRBJ1-1; D call uncertain. Germline CDR1 reads SEHNR; CDR2 reads FQNEAQ (reference sequence). The V and J ends lost 2 bases and 0 bases respectively, with 7 bases between them. The CDR3 spans 14 residues. In nucleotides, the CDR3 is TGTGCCAGCAGCTTATCCACGGTGAACACTGAAGCTTTCTTT. Its translation: CASSLSTVNTEAFF.

The DNA for the CDR3 is TGTGCCAGCAGCGTGACTAGCGGGAAAGGGTACGAGCAGTACTTC. Protein sequence: CASSVTSGKGYEQYF. V usage is TRBV7-9 and J usage is TRBJ2-7, with 11 bases that match TRBD2. The germline V gene has CDR1 SEHNR and CDR2 FQNEAQ (reference sequence). CDR3 length: 15 residues. J lost 4 bases, V lost 5 bases, and 7 bases had no gene match.

This chain links TRBV25-1 with TRBJ1-2, with TRBD1 as a possible D gene (5 bases). The germline V and J ends were trimmed by 8 bases and 8 bases, with 15 bases remaining between them. The CDR3 sequence is 12 residues long. The V gene's germline CDR1 is MGHDK and CDR2 SYGVNS. CDR3 coding DNA: TGTGCCAGCGGGGCGGCCCGTGAAGGCTACACCTTC. Amino acid sequence: CASGAAREGYTF.

The genes are TRBV7-9 and TRBJ2-2; 7 bases are a match to TRBD2. Per germline, CDR1 SEHNR and CDR2 FQNEAQ (reference sequence). The CDR3 is made up of 16 amino acids. The trim removed 5 bases at V and 3 bases at J, leaving 9 bases unmatched. CDR3 bases: TGTGCCAGCAGCCCACCGGGAGGCAGACACACCGGGGAGCTGTTTTTT. Amino acid sequence: CASSPPGGRHTGELFF.

The genes are TRBV7-2 and TRBJ2-7, with D tentatively TRBD2 (5 bases). Germline CDR1 and CDR2: SGHTA and FQGNSA. Trimming stripped 5 bases from V and 3 bases from J, with 17 bases between. The CDR3 loop spans 15 amino acids. The CDR3 coding sequence is TGTGCCAGCAGCCTCCCCGTGGGAGCCCGCTACGAGCAGTACTTC. Its translation: CASSLPVGARYEQYF.

This sequence joins TRBV11-2 and TRBJ2-1; 8 nucleotides line up with TRBD1. CDR3 size: 16 residues. In germline, CDR1 is SGHAT, CDR2 FQNNGV. J lost 0 bases, V lost 5 bases, and 6 bases had no gene match. In nucleotides, the CDR3 is TGTGCCAGCAGCGTCACAGGGGGAAGCTCCTACAATGAGCAGTTCTTC. It is translated as CASSVTGGSSYNEQFF.

The chain uses TRBV4-2 and TRBJ2-1; D gene ambiguous. Germline V gene lookup returns CDR1 LGHNA and CDR2 YNFKEQ. V lost 1 base to trimming and J lost 10 bases, with 17 bases between them. The CDR3 sequence is 15 residues long. The CDR3 region is CASSQVARLEREQFF. The DNA of the CDR3 is TGTGCCAGCAGCCAAGTTGCCAGGCTAGAACGGGAGCAGTTCTTC.

The chain recombines TRBV27 with TRBJ1-4; maybe TRBD1 (5 bases). Trimming took off 1 base at V and 7 bases at J, with 19 bases between the two ends. CDR1 MNHEY and CDR2 SMNVEV come from the germline V gene (reference sequence). The CDR3 length is 17 residues. The CDR3: CASSLYKPSGAGEKLFF. The CDR3 DNA reads as TGTGCCAGCAGTTTATATAAACCGTCTGGGGCGGGTGAAAAACTGTTTTTT.

The chain couples TRBV6-1 to TRBJ1-5; maybe TRBD1 (6 bases). The CDR3 consists of 19 residues. Germline V gene lookup returns CDR1 MNHNS and CDR2 SASEGT. Trimming removed 4 bases from V and 0 bases from J, with 22 bases in between. The CDR3 region has the DNA TGTGCCAGCAGTGTCGCCGGGGGCAGAATGATTTATAGCAATCAGCCCCAGCATTTT. Protein: CASSVAGGRMIYSNQPQHF.